These 21 T cell receptor beta chains came from one sample sequenced in a study of long-term antiretroviral therapy in people with HIV. They ran version v3.0 of the immunoSEQ assay at survey level. The data were produced by immunoSEQ multiplex PCR, yet TCRdb's version contains in-frame clones alone and is incomplete. The data contain under 20,000 clones, about four fifths of them singletons. The material sequenced was unsorted PBMCs, taken at the start of antiretroviral therapy, before treatment. The receptors originated from a man between 18 and 29 years old with HIV.

This clone was picked up one time. This rearrangement joins TRBV10-3 to TRBJ2-7; 9 nucleotides agree with TRBD1. The germline CDR1 and CDR2 sequences are ENHRY and SYGVKD. The CDR3 covers 15 residues. V shed 2 bases and J 6 bases; nucleotides not matched to a gene: 8. DNA of the CDR3: TGTGCCATCAGTGAGATCGCGGGACAGGGTGCCGAGCAGTACTTC. Translating it yields CAISEIAGQGAEQYF.

There are a few counts of this clone. The chain uses TRBV11-2 and TRBJ2-1; D is ambiguous. The CDR3 length is 15 residues. The germline V gene has CDR1 SGHAT and CDR2 FQNNGV. Trimming stripped 1 base from V and 0 bases from J, with 7 bases between. The CDR3 coding sequence is TGTGCCAGCAGCTTAGGGCTAGACTCCTACAATGAGCAGTTCTTC. It translates to CASSLGLDSYNEQFF.

J is TRBJ1-5 and V is TRBV20-1; D remains unclear. The CDR3 runs to 10 residues. V was shortened by 6 bases and J by 11 bases, with 11 bases between the two germline ends. Germline V gene lookup returns CDR1 DFQATT and CDR2 SNEGSKA (reference sequence). The CDR3 DNA is TGCAGTGCCAATAGCGAGTCCCAGCATTTT. Translation gives CSANSESQHF.

The CDR3 region is CASSTEGVRYNEQFF. CDR3 nucleotide sequence: TGCGCCAGCAGCACGGAGGGGGTAAGGTACAATGAGCAGTTCTTC. The chain is built from TRBV5-1 and TRBJ2-1, with D perhaps TRBD1 or TRBD2 (6 bases each). The CDR3 loop spans 15 amino acids. Looked up from germline, CDR1 is SGHRS and CDR2 is YFSETQ. Trimming removed 4 bases at V and 4 bases at J, with 15 bases between.

Details on this clone: Other DNA sequences of this sample code for an identical CDR3. The CDR3 DNA reads as TGTGCCAGCAGTGACTCGGGGGGCGGCGCAGATACGCAGTATTTT. It codes for CASSDSGGGADTQYF. This rearrangement joins TRBV6-4 to TRBJ2-3; possibly TRBD1 or TRBD2 for D (6 bases each). Germline V CDR1 and CDR2: MRHNA, SNTAGT. CDR3 length: 15 residues. The V end was cut by 0 bases, the J end by 4 bases, with 11 bases between.

This clone is a singleton in its sample. The V and J genes are TRBV2 and TRBJ2-2, with 8 bases fitting TRBD1. Germline V lookup: CDR1 SNHLY, CDR2 FYNNEI. The CDR3 is 15 residues long. V gave up 4 bases and J gave up 6 bases; unmatched junction bases: 7. The CDR3 loop reads CASSARTGIPGELFF. The DNA for the CDR3 is TGTGCCAGCAGTGCCCGGACAGGGATCCCCGGGGAGCTGTTTTTT.

This sequence joins TRBV28 and TRBJ2-1; 11 nucleotides match TRBD2. This CDR3 spans 18 amino acids. The trim removed 6 bases at V and 0 bases at J, leaving 10 bases unmatched. Germline-derived CDR1 and CDR2 are MDHEN and SYDVKM. The CDR3 is CASSQLIAGGLSYNEQFF. The CDR3 region has the DNA TGTGCCAGCAGCCAACTCATAGCGGGAGGGCTCTCCTACAATGAGCAGTTCTTC.

The V gene is TRBV5-1, the J gene TRBJ2-6; D is ambiguous. CDR3 length equals 15 residues. With 0 bases removed from V and 0 bases from J, the gap between germline ends came to 4 bases. The germline V gene has CDR1 SGHRS and CDR2 YFSETQ. CDR3: CASSLVVSGANVLTF. DNA of the CDR3: TGCGCCAGCAGCTTGGTAGTCTCTGGGGCCAACGTCCTGACTTTC.

This clone was seen more than once but under ten times. This chain uses TRBV28 with TRBJ2-7; the match to TRBD2 covers 7 bases. This CDR3 region has 16 residues. V shed 6 bases, J shed 3 bases, and the junction held 14 bases outside the gene matches. Per the germline V gene, CDR1 is MDHEN and CDR2 is SYDVKM. The CDR3 DNA reads TGTGCCAGCAGGCCTCATGTGGGAGGGCGTAACTACGAGCAGTACTTC. This translates into CASRPHVGGRNYEQYF.

CDR3 DNA: TGCGCCAGCAGCCGTCTACTTACAGGGGCGAACACTGAAGCTTTCTTT. Its protein is CASSRLLTGANTEAFF. The chain combines TRBV4-3 with TRBJ1-1, with 7 bases matching TRBD1. J was trimmed by 1 base and V by 4 bases; bases with no gene match: 9. The CDR3 has 16 residues. Per germline, CDR1 LGHNA and CDR2 YSLEER.

V and J are TRBV27 and TRBJ2-3; 11 bases fit TRBD2. V lost 2 bases, J lost 1 base, and 2 bases stayed unmatched. Germline-derived CDR1 and CDR2 are MNHEY and SMNVEV (reference sequence). The CDR3 contains 16 residues. The CDR3 sequence is CASSLQGLAGTDTQYF. Here the CDR3 DNA reads TGTGCCAGCAGTTTACAGGGACTAGCGGGCACAGATACGCAGTATTTT.

This clone has only one observation. The chain joins TRBV6-5 to TRBJ2-7, with D perhaps TRBD2 (7 bases). Trimming removed 7 bases at V and 7 bases at J, with 20 bases between. The CDR3 runs 14 residues. Germline CDR1 is MNHEY and CDR2 is SVGAGI. This chain's CDR3 is CASIGGPIAGEQYF. The CDR3 nucleotides are TGTGCCAGCATCGGGGGGCCCATAGCAGGGGAGCAGTACTTC.

The chain has TRBV5-8 and TRBJ1-5; the D is unclear. The V end was cut by 2 bases, the J end by 4 bases, with 16 bases between. Germline assignment: CDR1 SGHTS and CDR2 YDEGEE. The CDR3 runs to 16 residues. DNA for the CDR3: TGTGCCAGCAGCTTCCGACAACGGACCGGGAATCAGCCCCAGCATTTT. Protein: CASSFRQRTGNQPQHF.

The rearrangement links TRBV9 to TRBJ2-7, with a tentative D call TRBD2 (6 bases). V lost 1 base and J lost 2, with 13 bases in between. Germline values: CDR1 SGDLS, CDR2 YYNGEE. This CDR3 contains 15 residues. The DNA for the CDR3 is TGTGCCAGCAGCGTATCTAGCGACGGAGCCTACGAGCAGTACTTC. Protein product: CASSVSSDGAYEQYF.

This chain links TRBV6-5 with TRBJ1-2; D call uncertain. V gave up 2 bases and J gave up 0 bases, with 7 bases separating them. The CDR3 is 14 amino acids. Germline V gene lookup returns CDR1 MNHEY and CDR2 SVGAGI. The CDR3 region is CASSYHQANYGYTF. In nucleotides, the CDR3 is TGTGCCAGCAGTTACCACCAGGCTAACTATGGCTACACCTTC.

The gene calls are TRBV27 and TRBJ2-1; D might be TRBD2 (6 bases). The germline gives CDR1 MNHEY, CDR2 SMNVEV (reference sequence). The CDR3 totals 18 residues. Between the trimmed V and J ends, which lost 5 bases and 4 bases, there was a span of 24 bases. The CDR3 protein is CASSLDPSPGLPYNEQFF. CDR3 nucleotides: TGTGCCAGCAGTCTTGACCCCAGTCCGGGACTTCCGTACAATGAGCAGTTCTTC.

V is TRBV13 and J is TRBJ2-2; a weak D match, TRBD2 (5 bases). Germline V gene lookup returns CDR1 PRHDT and CDR2 FYEKMQ (reference sequence). V was pared by 6 bases and J by 7 bases, with 9 bases between. The CDR3 consists of 12 residues. CDR3 in amino acids: CASSRRGGELFF. The CDR3 nucleotides are TGTGCCAGCAGTCGTCGGGGCGGGGAGCTGTTTTTT.

The V and J genes are TRBV28 and TRBJ1-5; D is undetermined. The CDR3 totals 18 residues. The ends were cut back, 8 bases at V and 0 bases at J, with 23 bases in the middle. Germline V lookup: CDR1 MDHEN, CDR2 SYDVKM. The CDR3 loop reads CASGNTGRDFYSNQPQHF. The CDR3 coding sequence is TGTGCCAGCGGTAATACGGGCAGAGATTTTTATAGCAATCAGCCCCAGCATTTT.

The chain couples TRBV15 to TRBJ1-5; tentatively, D is TRBD1 (6 bases). The CDR3 spans 16 residues. Between the trimmed V and J ends, which lost 4 bases and 3 bases, there was a span of 16 bases. The germline V gene has CDR1 LNHNV and CDR2 YYDKDF (reference sequence). The CDR3 here is CATSKGEDSLNQPQHF. CDR3 DNA: TGTGCCACCAGCAAGGGTGAGGACAGCCTCAATCAGCCCCAGCATTTT.

The J gene is TRBJ2-3, the V gene TRBV5-1; 10 bases fit TRBD2. The CDR3 length is 17 residues. Germline-derived CDR1 and CDR2 are SGHRS and YFSETQ. J was trimmed by 2 bases and V by 0 bases; bases with no gene match: 6. CDR3 coding DNA: TGCGCCAGCAGCTTGGAAGCTAGCGGGGGACCCACAGATACGCAGTATTTT. Its translation: CASSLEASGGPTDTQYF.

CDR3 region: CASSLRWGNTEAFF. The CDR3 DNA sequence: TGTGCCAGCAGCTTAAGGTGGGGGAACACTGAAGCTTTCTTT. The chain is built from TRBV7-8 and TRBJ1-1; no clear D gene. The germline CDR1 and CDR2 sequences are SGHVS and FQNEAQ. The CDR3 sequence is 14 residues long. V was pared by 2 bases and J by 1 base, with 8 bases between.